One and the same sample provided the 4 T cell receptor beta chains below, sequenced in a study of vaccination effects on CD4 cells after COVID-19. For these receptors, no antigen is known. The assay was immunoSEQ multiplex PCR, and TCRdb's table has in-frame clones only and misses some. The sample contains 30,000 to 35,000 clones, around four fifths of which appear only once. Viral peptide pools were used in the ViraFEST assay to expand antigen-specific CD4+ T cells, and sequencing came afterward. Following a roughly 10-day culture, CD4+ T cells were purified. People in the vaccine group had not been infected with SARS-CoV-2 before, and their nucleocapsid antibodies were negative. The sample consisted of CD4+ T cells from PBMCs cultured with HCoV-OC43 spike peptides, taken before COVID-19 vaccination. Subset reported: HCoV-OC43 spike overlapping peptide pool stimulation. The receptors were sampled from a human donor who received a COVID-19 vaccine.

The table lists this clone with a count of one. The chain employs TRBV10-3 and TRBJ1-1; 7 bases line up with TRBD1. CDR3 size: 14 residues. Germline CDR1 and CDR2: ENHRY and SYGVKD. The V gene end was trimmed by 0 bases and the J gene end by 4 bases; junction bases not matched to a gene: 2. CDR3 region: CAISESQGLTEAFF. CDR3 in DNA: TGTGCCATCAGTGAGTCACAGGGGCTCACTGAAGCTTTCTTT.

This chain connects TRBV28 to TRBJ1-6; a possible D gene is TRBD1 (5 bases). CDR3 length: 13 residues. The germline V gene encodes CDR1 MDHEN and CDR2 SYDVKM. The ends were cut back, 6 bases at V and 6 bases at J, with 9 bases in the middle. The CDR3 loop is CASSQDSNSPLHF. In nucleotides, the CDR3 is TGTGCCAGCAGCCAAGACAGTAATTCACCCCTCCACTTT.

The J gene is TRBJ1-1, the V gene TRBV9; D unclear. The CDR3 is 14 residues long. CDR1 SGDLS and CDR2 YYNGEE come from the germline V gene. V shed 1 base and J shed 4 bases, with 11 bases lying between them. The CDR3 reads CASSVLQRGTEAFF. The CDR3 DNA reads TGTGCCAGCAGCGTACTACAGCGGGGCACTGAAGCTTTCTTT.

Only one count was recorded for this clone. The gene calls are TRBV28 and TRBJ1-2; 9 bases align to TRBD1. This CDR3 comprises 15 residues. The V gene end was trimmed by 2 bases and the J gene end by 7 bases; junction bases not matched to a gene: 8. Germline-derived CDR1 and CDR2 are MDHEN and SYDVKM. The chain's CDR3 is CASSLRDRALTGYTF. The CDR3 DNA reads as TGTGCCAGCAGTTTACGGGACAGGGCATTGACTGGCTACACCTTC.